This record covers a single TCR beta chain. Its antigen has not been determined. No base-level quality is on record; no much larger clone is a single base apart. The CDR3 contains 15 residues, cysteine and phenylalanine counted. Only CDR3 DNA is held: 45 bases, read in frame from base 1. CDR1 is given as SGHTA and CDR2 as FQGNSA, both from the germline V gene. The entry originates in a study of post-analysis software for immune sequencing data (dated by TCRdb to the mid-2010s). Concerning the study at large: Disease courses on record covered relapsing-remitting, secondary progressive and progressive-relapsing multiple sclerosis, though some patients had no subtype annotation. A subset of samples was prepared in parallel using single-end sample barcoding, then pooled and co-amplified after Illumina adapter ligation. Patient repertoires were compared against roughly 12 previously published healthy control repertoires from donors aged about 6 to 25 years. Here is what the overall study found, with its caveats: Strong co-clustering of samples prepared in the same batch was shown by direct clustering with F measure, prompting a batch-effect correction. Multiple sclerosis patients had significantly lower normalized Chao1 diversity than controls, a result that suggests substantial peripheral T-cell clonal expansion. A few TRBV segments, including TRBV5-6, TRBV5-1 and TRBV20-1, were significantly more frequent in patients than controls. The multiple sclerosis patient group was slightly younger than the control group.

To demonstrate the VDJtools post-analysis software, the study profiled TCR beta repertoires from the peripheral blood of some 13 young patients with multiple sclerosis. The multiple sclerosis patients were children and adolescents ranging in age from roughly 6 to 15 years. Libraries were made using PCR. Sequencing used an Illumina HiSeq 2500. Unique molecular identifiers were incorporated into TCR beta cDNA libraries to reduce PCR and sequencing biases. Roughly 500,000 cDNA molecules were obtained for every 1 to 10 million input T cells, so each molecule roughly corresponded to one T cell. The same protocol used for the earlier healthy control dataset was applied to prepare and sequence the patient libraries. Samples belonging to the same batch were prepared together, multiplexed and sequenced on a shared HiSeq lane. From the authors' description of their analysis: MIGEC was used to process the raw barcoded reads, and molecular identifier groups with only a single read were discarded before consensus assembly and CDR3 extraction. Clonotype tables were post-analysed with VDJtools, and diversity was normalized by down-sampling all datasets to the smallest sample size. Repertoire overlap clustering matched CDR3 amino acid but not nucleotide sequences to correct batch-related cross-sample contamination. The public sequencing data were trimmed at Q25 with fastp and processed into clonotypes with MiXCR by TCRdb, which kept only in-frame beta chains. When rows share a CDR3 protein, they turn into one entry using the most common DNA and genes. In this record, the V and J calls reflect TCRdb's handling and not the investigators' own analysis. The sample table lists some 370,000 distinct CDR3 sequences, less than 40% of them with a count of one. Around 15% of the sample is in the top ten clones.

The sequencing input was blood. The V and J segments used are TRBV7-2 and TRBJ2-7, and 9 junctional nucleotides match TRBD1. The J call may be in error: the DNA end matches TRBJ2-5 better. This sequence was found in a girl between 10 and 17 years old with multiple sclerosis. The CDR3 amino acid sequence is: CASSPPGQGQETQYF. The sequenced DNA is TGTGCCAGCAGCCCCCCGGGACAGGGTCAGGAGACCCAGTACTTC.